The 25 T cell receptor beta chains given below trace back to one sample, sequenced in a study of blood T cell repertoires in COVID-19. The table came from immunoSEQ multiplex PCR; TCRdb's copy has only in-frame clones and leaves some out. The table records 210,000 or so clones, around 80% of them present only once. Sequenced sample: peripheral blood. The receptors were gathered from a man in his forties or fifties with active or convalescent COVID-19.

The chain recombines TRBV11-3 with TRBJ2-1; D is unclear. Germline loops: CDR1 SGHNT, CDR2 YENEEA. Trimming shortened V by 1 base and J by 0 bases, and 4 bases separated the two germline ends. The CDR3 loop spans 14 amino acids. The CDR3 DNA reads as TGTGCCAGCAGCTTAGGGCCCTCCTACAATGAGCAGTTCTTC. It translates to CASSLGPSYNEQFF.

V gene TRBV19 combines with J gene TRBJ1-2; perhaps TRBD1 as D (5 bases). Deletions cut 4 bases from V and 3 bases from J, with 12 bases between. This CDR3 region has 14 residues. Germline lookup yields CDR1 LNHDA and CDR2 SQIVND (reference sequence). CDR3 amino acids: CASSTPGVYYGYTF. CDR3 DNA sequence: TGTGCCAGTAGTACCCCGGGGGTCTACTATGGCTACACCTTC.

This chain connects TRBV2 to TRBJ1-4, with TRBD1 matching 8 bases. Germline loops: CDR1 SNHLY, CDR2 FYNNEI. CDR3 length equals 15 residues. V was pared by 5 bases and J by 5 bases, with 7 bases of the junction left unmatched. The CDR3 spells CASSQTGDRNEKLFF. CDR3 in DNA: TGTGCCAGCAGTCAGACAGGGGACAGAAATGAAAAACTGTTTTTT.

This clone was seen a single time. The rearrangement uses TRBV24-1 and TRBJ2-1, with TRBD2 identical over 9 bases. Germline lookup yields CDR1 KGHDR and CDR2 SFDVKD. With 5 bases clipped from V and 5 bases from J, the junction kept 6 bases outside the gene matches. This CDR3 contains 15 residues. Here the CDR3 DNA reads TGTGCCACCAGTGTCGCGGGAGGGGGCCACAATGAGCAGTTCTTC. Translating gives CATSVAGGGHNEQFF.

The genes are TRBV6-4 and TRBJ1-2, with unresolved D. V dropped 10 bases and J dropped 4 bases, with 13 bases sitting between them. The CDR3 is 12 residues long. The germline CDR1 and CDR2 sequences are MRHNA and SNTAGT. The CDR3 bases are TGTGCCATCATAGCTATCTCCTATGGCTACACCTTC. It is translated as CAIIAISYGYTF.

CDR3 loop: CASRRIGDWAYEQYF. The CDR3 bases are TGTGCCAGCCGACGGATAGGGGACTGGGCCTACGAGCAGTACTTC. The rearrangement uses TRBV9 and TRBJ2-7; a weak D match, TRBD2 (6 bases). Trimming cost V 7 bases and J 2 bases, with 19 bases left between them. The CDR3 is made up of 15 amino acids. From germline, CDR1 is SGDLS and CDR2 YYNGEE. Full variable domain (outside the CDR3, taken from reference TRBV9 and TRBJ2-7): DSGVTQTPKHLITATGQRVTLRCSPRSGDLSVYWYQQSLDQGLQFLIQYYNGEERAKGNILERFSAQQFPDLHSELNLSSLELGDSALYFCASRRIGDWAYEQYFGPGTRLTVT.

This chain's CDR3 is CATSPGQANQETQYF. DNA for the CDR3: TGTGCCACCAGCCCGGGACAGGCTAACCAAGAGACCCAGTACTTC. V gene TRBV24-1 combines with J gene TRBJ2-5, with TRBD1 matching over 8 bases. The CDR3 length is 15 residues. J lost 0 bases, V lost 7 bases, and 6 bases had no gene match. Germline V gene sequence: CDR1 KGHDR, CDR2 SFDVKD.

The chain is built from TRBV20-1 and TRBJ2-3; 8 bases agree with TRBD1. Trimming cost V 4 bases and J 6 bases; bases outside gene matches: 0. CDR1 DFQATT and CDR2 SNEGSKA come from the germline V gene (reference sequence). CDR3 length equals 11 residues. The CDR3 DNA reads as TGCAGTGCTAACAGGGGGGATACGCAGTATTTT. It yields the protein CSANRGDTQYF.

This chain joins TRBV5-1 and TRBJ1-2; 8 nucleotides line up with TRBD1. The CDR3 sequence is 14 residues long. Germline CDR1 is SGHRS and CDR2 is YFSETQ. V was pared by 4 bases and J by 3 bases, with 5 bases of the junction left unmatched. CDR3: CASSQGQGDYGYTF. The CDR3 nucleotides read TGCGCCAGCAGCCAAGGACAGGGCGACTATGGCTACACCTTC.

The chain carries TRBV12-5 and TRBJ1-1; D perhaps matches TRBD1 (5 bases). The CDR3 runs 14 residues. V dropped 4 bases and J dropped 0 bases, with 9 bases sitting between them. Germline lookup yields CDR1 LGHNT and CDR2 FRNRAP. CDR3 residues: CASGSQGLNTEAFF. DNA for the CDR3: TGTGCTAGTGGTTCTCAGGGCCTGAACACTGAAGCTTTCTTT.

The genes are TRBV7-2 and TRBJ1-2; D may be TRBD1 (5 bases). V was shortened by 1 base and J by 5 bases, with 11 bases between the two germline ends. Per germline, CDR1 SGHTA and CDR2 FQGNSA. This CDR3 is built from 14 residues. Here the CDR3 DNA reads TGTGCCAGCAGCTTAGAGGCAGGGAGGTATGGCTACACCTTC. Amino acid sequence: CASSLEAGRYGYTF. The full variable domain, in which reference TRBV7-2 and TRBJ1-2 provide the parts outside the CDR3, is GAGVSQSPSNKVTEKGKDVELRCDPISGHTALYWYRQSLGQGLEFLIYFQGNSAPDKSGLPSDRFSAERTGGSVSTLTIQRTQQEDSAVYLCASSLEAGRYGYTFGSGTRLTVV.

This chain connects TRBV9 to TRBJ1-4; weak D call: TRBD1 (5 bases). V lost 3 bases, J lost 0 bases, and 12 bases lay in between. The CDR3 runs to 16 residues. Germline V CDR1 and CDR2: SGDLS, YYNGEE. The CDR3 nucleotides are TGTGCCAGCAGCGCCTCAGGGTCTGCAACTAATGAAAAACTGTTTTTT. Residues: CASSASGSATNEKLFF.

In this sample, this clone turned up once. The rearrangement joins TRBV9 to TRBJ2-4; maybe TRBD2 (5 bases). The length of the CDR3 is 16 residues. V was shortened by 7 bases and J by 0 bases, with 17 bases between the two germline ends. Germline loops: CDR1 SGDLS, CDR2 YYNGEE. The CDR3 reads CASAPTGSLAKNIQYF. The CDR3 nucleotides are TGTGCCAGCGCTCCCACTGGGAGTTTAGCCAAAAACATTCAGTACTTC.

The V gene is TRBV7-8, the J gene TRBJ1-2; D perhaps matches TRBD1 (6 bases). V was pared by 1 base and J by 8 bases, with 23 bases between. The CDR3 totals 17 residues. The germline V gene encodes CDR1 SGHVS and CDR2 FQNEAQ. The DNA of the CDR3 is TGTGCCAGCAGCTTAGGTGGTAGGGCGGGGGCGTTATTGGGCTACACCTTC. It translates to CASSLGGRAGALLGYTF.

The genes are TRBV30 and TRBJ1-4, with D unclear. Germline loops: CDR1 GTSNPN, CDR2 SVGIG (reference sequence). This CDR3 has 14 residues. V lost 3 bases to trimming and J lost 7 bases, with 15 bases between them. CDR3 protein: CAWRTGELREKLFF. The CDR3 nucleotides read TGTGCCTGGAGAACCGGGGAGTTGCGTGAAAAACTGTTTTTT. Drawing the rest from reference TRBV30 and TRBJ1-4, the complete variable domain is SQTIHQWPATLVQPVGSPLSLECTVEGTSNPNLYWYRQAAGRGLQLLFYSVGIGQISSEVPQNLSASRPQDRQFILSSKKLLLSDSGFYLCAWRTGELREKLFFGSGTQLSVL.

The V gene is TRBV10-3, the J gene TRBJ1-2, with D possibly matching TRBD1 (6 bases). Trimming removed 7 bases at V and 3 bases at J, with 6 bases between. CDR3 length equals 11 residues. Germline CDR1 ENHRY, CDR2 SYGVKD. In DNA form, the CDR3 reads TGTGCCATCACAGGGGACTATGGCTACACCTTC. This sequence encodes CAITGDYGYTF.

This clone was picked up a small number of times. The rearrangement joins TRBV7-9 to TRBJ1-3; 9 positions agree with TRBD1. The CDR3 is 17 amino acids. Germline V gives CDR1 SEHNR, CDR2 FQNEAQ (reference sequence). After removal of 0 bases from V and 0 bases from J, the junction contained 3 bases not matched to a gene. The CDR3 loop is CASSLAGTGSSGNTIYF. In nucleotides, the CDR3 is TGTGCCAGCAGCTTAGCCGGGACAGGGTCCTCTGGAAACACCATATATTTT. Filled out from reference TRBV7-9 and TRBJ1-3, the complete variable domain reads DTGVSQNPRHKITKRGQNVTFRCDPISEHNRLYWYRQTLGQGPEFLTYFQNEAQLEKSRLLSDRFSAERPKGSFSTLEIQRTEQGDSAMYLCASSLAGTGSSGNTIYFGEGSWLTVV.

The chain combines TRBV6-5 with TRBJ1-2; 7 nucleotides line up with TRBD1. With V trimmed by 4 bases and J by 8 bases, 10 bases remained unmatched. From germline, CDR1 is MNHEY and CDR2 SVGAGI. CDR3 size: 14 residues. The DNA of the CDR3 is TGTGCCAGCAGTTCCTTGACAGGGAGGTACGGCTACACCTTC. Translation gives CASSSLTGRYGYTF.

The chain links TRBV4-2 to TRBJ2-1; D might be TRBD2 (6 bases). V was cut by 1 base and J by 6 bases, with 16 bases left in between. This CDR3 is built from 16 residues. CDR1 is LGHNA and CDR2 is YNFKEQ in the germline V gene. CDR3 sequence: CASSQVGGRAPNEQFF. The CDR3 region has the DNA TGTGCCAGCAGCCAAGTGGGAGGCCGGGCACCCAATGAGCAGTTCTTC.

The rearrangement uses TRBV18 and TRBJ1-3; D uncertain. Germline CDR1 and CDR2: KGHSH and LQKENI. Deletions cut 7 bases from V and 4 bases from J, with 17 bases between. The CDR3 covers 15 residues. The CDR3 DNA follows: TGTGCCAGCTTCACCCTTACACCGTCCGGAAACACCATATATTTT. It translates to CASFTLTPSGNTIYF.

This clone appeared a few times. This sequence joins TRBV24-1 and TRBJ2-1; the match to TRBD2 covers 10 bases. V lost 2 bases and J lost 2; bases outside the gene matches: 2. The CDR3 extends over 16 amino acids. The V gene's germline CDR1 is KGHDR and CDR2 SFDVKD. The CDR3 nucleotides are TGTGCCACCAGTGATTCAAGCGGGGGGGCCTACAATGAGCAGTTCTTC. It yields the protein CATSDSSGGAYNEQFF.

This clone has just one count. The genes are TRBV3-1 (or the pseudogene TRBV3-2) and TRBJ2-7; a possible D gene is TRBD1 (5 bases). The CDR3 length is 11 residues. CDR1 LGHDT and CDR2 YNNKEL come from the germline V gene (reference sequence). The V end lost 4 bases, the J end lost 7 bases, and 8 bases lay between the germline ends. The CDR3 DNA reads TGTGCCAGCAGCCTCCCAGGGGAGCAGTACTTC. It encodes CASSLPGEQYF.

The rearrangement uses TRBV3-1 (or the pseudogene TRBV3-2) and TRBJ1-2; D may be TRBD1 (6 bases). CDR1 and CDR2 (germline): LGHDT, YNNKEL (reference sequence). This CDR3 is 16 amino acids long. Trimming shortened V by 5 bases and J by 3 bases, and 19 bases separated the two germline ends. The CDR3 is CASSKGGQGRYYGYTF. In nucleotides, the CDR3 is TGTGCCAGCAGCAAAGGAGGGCAGGGGCGTTACTATGGCTACACCTTC.

This chain uses TRBV7-8 with TRBJ1-2; D gene unclear. The CDR3 has 14 amino acids. V lost 4 bases and J lost 4, with 13 bases in between. Looked up from germline, CDR1 is SGHVS and CDR2 is FQNEAQ. In DNA form, the CDR3 reads TGTGCCAGCAGCTCGGAGAGGAGAGCCTATGGCTACACCTTC. Translating it yields CASSSERRAYGYTF.

The rearrangement uses TRBV7-9 and TRBJ2-7, with no clear D. This CDR3 contains 14 residues. CDR1 is SEHNR and CDR2 is FQNEAQ in the germline V gene (reference sequence). Trimming took off 5 bases at V and 4 bases at J, with 15 bases between the two ends. The CDR3 is CASSPNGPSYEQYF. CDR3 in DNA: TGTGCCAGCAGCCCCAATGGGCCCTCTTACGAGCAGTACTTC.